This is a list of T cell receptor beta chains from one sample in a study of T-cell memory formation after mild COVID-19. One entry per CDR3 protein, called by TCRdb with MiXCR from the 5' RACE reads. The sample shows about 270,000 distinct CDR3 sequences, around 15% of them seen only once. Sequencing was done on a sample of PBMCs or a T cell subset sorted from them (not recorded which). Receptor source: a man aged 18 to 29 who had mild COVID-19 (a few samples of this study predate the infection). Cell type and time point are not known. Each CDR3 is given with its conserved first and last residue. The order of the fields is clone size, CDR3 length, J gene, D gene, V gene, CDR3 DNA, CDR3 protein. D genes are given only for firm matches. Rows give clone size only sometimes, using once, few, many, or a class for an expanded clone.

. 16 TRBJ1-5 TRBD1 TRBV6-5 TGTGCCAGCAGGTACGCCGGGACAGGAACGAATCAGCCCCAGCATTTT CASRYAGTGTNQPQHF
. 15 TRBJ2-7 TRBD1 TRBV5-1 TGCGCCAGCAGCTTGCAGGGGGATCGGTCCTACGAGCAGTACTTC CASSLQGDRSYEQYF
. 15 TRBJ2-2 . TRBV7-2 TGTGCCAGCAGCCCCCCGAAGGCGAACACCGGGGAGCTGTTTTTT CASSPPKANTGELFF
. 12 TRBJ2-1 . TRBV10-2 TGCGCCAGCAGTGAGACGGCTTCCGAGCAGTTCTTC CASSETASEQFF
few 16 TRBJ2-1 TRBD2 TRBV10-3 TGTGCCATCAGTGAGGGTAGGACTAGCGGGAGAAATGAGCAGTTCTTC CAISEGRTSGRNEQFF
few 15 TRBJ2-3 . TRBV24-1 TGTGCCACCAGTGAAGGAGGGGGGCAGGGAGATACGCAGTATTTT CATSEGGGQGDTQYF
. 16 TRBJ2-3 . TRBV4-2 TGTGCCAGCAGCCAAGATCGGGCGGGGGCTACAGATACGCAGTATTTT CASSQDRAGATDTQYF
. 16 TRBJ2-5 . TRBV7-6 TGTGCCAGCAGCCTCGCTGCCGGACAGCGACAAGAGACCCAGTACTTC CASSLAAGQRQETQYF
few 15 TRBJ1-3 . TRBV7-6 TGTGCCAGCAGCGTGGCCAGTTTCTCTGGAAACACCATATATTTT CASSVASFSGNTIYF
. 16 TRBJ2-1 . TRBV5-1 TGCGCCAGCAGCTTGGCCAGAGGGGTAACCTACAATGAGCAGTTCTTC CASSLARGVTYNEQFF
few 17 TRBJ2-1 TRBD2 TRBV7-2 TGTGCCAGCAGCTTAGCTATGGCTAGCGGGTCAATTCATGAGCAGTTCTTC CASSLAMASGSIHEQFF
. 16 TRBJ2-2 TRBD1 TRBV7-9 TGTGCCAGCAGCCCCCGATGGACAGGGCGCGCCGGGGAGCTGTTTTTT CASSPRWTGRAGELFF
. 13 TRBJ1-2 TRBD1 TRBV6-5 TGTGCCAGCAGGCGGGACAGGGGATATGGCTACACCTTC CASRRDRGYGYTF
once 15 TRBJ1-5 . TRBV6-2/TRBV6-3 TGTGCCAGCACCCCAGGGGCAGGGCGTAATCAGCCCCAGCATTTT CASTPGAGRNQPQHF
. 14 TRBJ2-1 TRBD2 TRBV7-8 TGTGCCAGCAGCCCACGGACTAGCTCCAAGGAGCAGTTCTTC CASSPRTSSKEQFF
. 13 TRBJ2-3 . TRBV20-1 TGCAGTCCTATTATAAAAGGGACAGATACGCAGTATTTT CSPIIKGTDTQYF
few 14 TRBJ2-7 . TRBV20-1 TGCAGTGCTCCCCAGGTTGGTGGGGCCTACGAGCAGTACTTC CSAPQVGGAYEQYF
. 13 TRBJ2-2 . TRBV6-5 TGTGCCAGCAGTCCCTTCAACACCGGGGAGCTGTTTTTT CASSPFNTGELFF
few 13 TRBJ2-5 . TRBV3-1 TGTGCCAGCAGCCTACGCGCAGCGGAGACCCAGTACTTC CASSLRAAETQYF
. 15 TRBJ2-7 . TRBV6-5 TGTGCCAGCAGTTTAAGAAGGACGCCGACCTACGAGCAGTACTTC CASSLRRTPTYEQYF
few 14 TRBJ1-5 . TRBV11-2 TGTGCCAGCAGCTTAGAGAGGGGGGATCAGCCCCAGCATTTT CASSLERGDQPQHF
few 14 TRBJ1-2 TRBD1 TRBV7-9 TGTGCCAGCAGCTCCAGAGGGGGCGATGGTGGCTACACCTTC CASSSRGGDGGYTF
few 13 TRBJ1-2 . TRBV12-3/TRBV12-4 TGTGCCAGCACGGCGGGACTTAACTATGGCTACACCTTC CASTAGLNYGYTF
few 12 TRBJ1-4 . TRBV4-1 TGCGCCAGCAGCCAGACGGGGGAAAAACTGTTTTTT CASSQTGEKLFF
few 15 TRBJ2-1 . TRBV7-2 TGTGCCAGCAGCTTAACGACAGGGAGGCCCAATGAGCAGTTCTTC CASSLTTGRPNEQFF
. 13 TRBJ2-4 . TRBV4-3 TGCGCCAGCAGCCAGGAGGGTGAAAACATTCAGTACTTC CASSQEGENIQYF
. 16 TRBJ1-2 TRBD1 TRBV7-9 TGTGCCAGCAGCCCGAAGGGACAGGGGCATAGCTATGGCTACACCTTC CASSPKGQGHSYGYTF